A few counts support the clone carrying this TCR beta chain. What it recognizes is unknown. This entry is derived from a study of T cells in Graves' hyperthyroidism and ophthalmopathy. Notes on the study in general: Patients with ophthalmopathy were separated from those with stable hyperthyroidism by a 13 V-J model. Most clonotypes expanded in thyroid above 0.001 were likewise present in blood.

Across 18 months, stable Graves' hyperthyroidism was marked by no progression to ophthalmopathy. Over 9 ml of fresh peripheral blood supplied the PBMCs. RNA transcripts gave rise to amplified TCR beta CDR3 regions. First-round RT-PCR targeting the TCR CDR3 was performed with the HTBI primer set. TCRdb redid the calling of the multiplex PCR reads with MiXCR, one entry per CDR3 protein. The sample lists hundreds of thousands of distinct CDR3 sequences; 15% to 20% were seen once. The TCR was taken from a woman in her 30s with Graves' hyperthyroidism. Sequencing used blood.

The CDR3, as DNA: TGCGCCAGCAGCCCCCAGGGTGTGGGTAATTCACCCCTCCACTTT. It translates to CASSPQGVGNSPLHF. This chain joins TRBV5-1 and TRBJ1-6; a weak D match, TRBD1 (5 bases). There are 15 residues in the CDR3. Germline V gene data show CDR1 as SGHRS and CDR2 as YFSETQ. Trimming left V 4 bases short and J 6 bases short, with 14 bases between. Based on the CDR3 plus reference TRBV5-1 and TRBJ1-6, the full variable domain is KAGVTQTPRYLIKTRGQQVTLSCSPISGHRSVSWYQQTPGQGLQFLFEYFSETQRNKGNFPGRFSGRQFSNSRSEMNVSTLELGDSALYLCASSPQGVGNSPLHFGNGTRLTVT.